This passage covers 10 T cell receptor beta chains from one sample sequenced in a study of T cell repertoires in cytomegalovirus infection. TCRdb reprocessed the reads with MiXCR, giving one entry per CDR3 protein. The sample lists about 190,000 distinct CDR3 sequences; approximately 30% were seen once. What was sequenced was PBMCs. The receptor source for this set is a human donor in good health (CMV status not recorded). Some clones in this sample may be carry-over from other donors' samples.

This rearrangement joins TRBV5-1 to TRBJ2-4; D is undetermined. This CDR3 is 13 amino acids long. Germline V gene lookup returns CDR1 SGHRS and CDR2 YFSETQ. V lost 4 bases and J 3 bases, leaving 8 bases between the germline ends. The CDR3 reads CASSEPGKNIQYF. The CDR3 bases are TGCGCCAGCAGCGAACCCGGCAAAAACATTCAGTACTTC.

V usage is TRBV12-3 or TRBV12-4 and J usage is TRBJ2-7; the D gene is possibly TRBD2 (6 bases). The CDR3 consists of 14 residues. Trimming removed 3 bases from V and 2 bases from J, with 11 bases in between. This chain's CDR3 is CASSLGGRTYEQYF. The CDR3, as DNA: TGTGCCAGCAGTTTGGGGGGACGGACCTACGAGCAGTACTTC.

This chain links TRBV27 with TRBJ2-7, with 11 positions matching TRBD2. The CDR3 totals 17 residues. With V trimmed by 2 bases and J by 3 bases, 9 bases remained unmatched. The germline V gene has CDR1 MNHEY and CDR2 SMNVEV (reference sequence). CDR3 DNA: TGTGCCAGCAGTTTAAGGGCTAGCGGGGGGCCTCTCTACGAGCAGTACTTC. This encodes CASSLRASGGPLYEQYF.

This clonotype was picked up a small number of times. This rearrangement joins TRBV20-1 to TRBJ1-5; D gene unclear. V lost 6 bases and J 3 bases, leaving 9 bases between the germline ends. There are 12 residues in the CDR3. Germline V gene lookup returns CDR1 DFQATT and CDR2 SNEGSKA (reference sequence). Here the CDR3 DNA reads TGCAGTGCAGGGAATGCCAATCAGCCCCAGCATTTT. It translates to CSAGNANQPQHF.

In its sample, this clonotype was seen a few times. The chain is built from TRBV3-1 and TRBJ1-1; no definite D call. The CDR3 totals 14 residues. V was trimmed by 4 bases and J by 2 bases, leaving 11 bases between them. Germline CDR1 LGHDT, CDR2 YNNKEL (reference sequence). The CDR3 region is CASSRAGSNTEAFF. The CDR3 DNA sequence: TGTGCCAGCAGCCGGGCGGGGAGTAACACTGAAGCTTTCTTT.

V and J are TRBV2 and TRBJ2-6, with D perhaps TRBD2 (6 bases). The length of the CDR3 is 17 residues. V dropped 4 bases and J dropped 0 bases, with 13 bases sitting between them. Looked up from germline, CDR1 is SNHLY and CDR2 is FYNNEI. CDR3 nucleotide sequence: TGTGCCAGCAGTGTGAGGGGACTCAGCTCTGGGGCCAACGTCCTGACTTTC. It specifies CASSVRGLSSGANVLTF.

This chain joins TRBV9 and TRBJ2-7; D possibly uses TRBD1 or TRBD2 (5 bases each). This CDR3 contains 16 residues. CDR1 and CDR2 (germline): SGDLS, YYNGEE. The V and J ends lost 0 bases and 6 bases respectively, with 19 bases between them. This chain's CDR3 is CASSVVPGTRGPEQYF. The DNA of the CDR3 is TGTGCCAGCAGCGTAGTCCCCGGGACCCGAGGTCCCGAGCAGTACTTC.

At least ten counts were recorded for this clonotype. The CDR3 region has the DNA TGTGCCAGCAGCTTAGTCGGACTAGCGGAGGAGACCCAGTACTTC. It translates to CASSLVGLAEETQYF. This rearrangement joins TRBV7-8 to TRBJ2-5; 10 bases fit TRBD2. The CDR3 is 15 residues long. Germline V gene sequence: CDR1 SGHVS, CDR2 FQNEAQ. J gave up 5 bases and V 1 base, and 4 bases lay outside the gene matches.

This clonotype was seen many times. The rearrangement joins TRBV20-1 to TRBJ2-2; 13 bases agree with TRBD2. CDR3 size: 14 residues. J was trimmed by 3 bases and V by 6 bases; bases with no gene match: 1. Germline V gene lookup returns CDR1 DFQATT and CDR2 SNEGSKA (reference sequence). The CDR3 DNA follows: TGCAGTGCCGGACTAGCGGGGGACACCGGGGAGCTGTTTTTT. Amino acid sequence: CSAGLAGDTGELFF.

This clonotype was seen repeatedly, ten times or more. This chain connects TRBV7-3 to TRBJ1-4, with TRBD1 as a possible D gene (5 bases). The germline V and J ends were trimmed by 5 bases and 6 bases, with 10 bases remaining between them. Germline values: CDR1 SGHTA, CDR2 FQGTGA. CDR3 length equals 13 residues. The CDR3 loop reads CASSLGPDEKLFF. The CDR3 bases are TGTGCCAGCAGCCTGGGGCCCGATGAAAAACTGTTTTTT. Combining the CDR3 with reference TRBV7-3 and TRBJ1-4 gives the whole variable domain GAGVSQTPSNKVTEKGKYVELRCDPISGHTALYWYRQSLGQGPEFLIYFQGTGAADDSGLPNDRFFAVRPEGSVSTLKIQRTERGDSAVYLCASSLGPDEKLFFGSGTQLSVL.